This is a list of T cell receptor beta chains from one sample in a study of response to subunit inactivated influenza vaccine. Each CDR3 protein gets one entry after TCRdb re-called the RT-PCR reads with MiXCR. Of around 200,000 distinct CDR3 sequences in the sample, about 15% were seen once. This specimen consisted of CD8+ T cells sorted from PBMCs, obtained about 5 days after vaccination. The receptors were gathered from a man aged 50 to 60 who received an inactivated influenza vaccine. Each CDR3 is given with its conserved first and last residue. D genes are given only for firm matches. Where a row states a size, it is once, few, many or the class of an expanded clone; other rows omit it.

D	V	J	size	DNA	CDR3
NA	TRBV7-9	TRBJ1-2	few	TGTGCCAGCAGCTTAGCGTTAAGCTATGGCTACACCTTC	CASSLALSYGYTF
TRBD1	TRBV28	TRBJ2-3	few	TGTGCCAGCAGTTTATGGCCCGGGACAGGGGCGTGGGGAACAGATACGCAGTATTTT	CASSLWPGTGAWGTDTQYF
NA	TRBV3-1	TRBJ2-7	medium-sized	TGTGCCAGCAGCGATACTTTTAGGGCCAACTACGAGCAGTACTTC	CASSDTFRANYEQYF
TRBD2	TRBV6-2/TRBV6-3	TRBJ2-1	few	TGTGCCAGCAGATCTTTCATAGCGGGGCCAAATGAGCAGTTCTTC	CASRSFIAGPNEQFF
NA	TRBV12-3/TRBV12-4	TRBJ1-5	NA	TGTGCCAGCAGCTCCATCGGGGACGGTAATCAGCCCCAGCATTTT	CASSSIGDGNQPQHF
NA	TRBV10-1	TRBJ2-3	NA	TGCGCCAGCAGCAAGGAGGGACGCGGTCCGACAGATACGCAGTATTTT	CASSKEGRGPTDTQYF
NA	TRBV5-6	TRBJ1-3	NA	NA	CASSFGTGTGLYF
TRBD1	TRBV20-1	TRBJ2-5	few	TGCAGTGCTCTCCGGGACAGGGGGGACCAAGAGACCCAGTACTTC	CSALRDRGDQETQYF
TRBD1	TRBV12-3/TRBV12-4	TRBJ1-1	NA	TGTGCCAGCAGTTTACCGGGACAGGGGTATGCTTTCTTT	CASSLPGQGYAFF
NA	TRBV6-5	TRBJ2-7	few	TGTGCCAGCAGTTACAATTCCGCCAGGGGGGACCCCTACGAGCAGTACTTC	CASSYNSARGDPYEQYF
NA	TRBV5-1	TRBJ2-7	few	TGCGCCAGCAGCTCCGAAAAGGGCTACGAGCAGTACTTC	CASSSEKGYEQYF
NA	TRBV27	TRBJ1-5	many	TGTGCCAGCAGCCCCCAGGGTTATAGCAATCAGCCCCAGCATTTT	CASSPQGYSNQPQHF
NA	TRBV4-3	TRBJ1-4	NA	TGCGCCAGCAGCCAAGAACTAGGCAACGGAGTTAATGAAAAACTGTTTTTT	CASSQELGNGVNEKLFF
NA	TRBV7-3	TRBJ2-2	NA	TGTGCCAGCAGTTATAAGCCCCCCAATCGAGGCACCGGGGAGCTGTTTTTT	CASSYKPPNRGTGELFF
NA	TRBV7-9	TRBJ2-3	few	TGTGCCAGCAGCTTAGTTCAACTGACCACAGATACGCAGTATTTT	CASSLVQLTTDTQYF
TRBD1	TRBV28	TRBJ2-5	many	TGTGCCAGCAGTTTGCAGGGGGATGAGACCCAGTACTTC	CASSLQGDETQYF
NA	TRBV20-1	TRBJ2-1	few	TGCAGTGTCGCTTACAATGAGCAGTTCTTC	CSVAYNEQFF
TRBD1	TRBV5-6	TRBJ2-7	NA	TGTGCCAGCAGGGCAGGGACAGGGCTTCCCTACGAGCAGTACTTC	CASRAGTGLPYEQYF
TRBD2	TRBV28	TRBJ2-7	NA	TGTGCCAGCAGTTTCGGACTAGCGGGGTCCTACGAGCAGTACTTC	CASSFGLAGSYEQYF
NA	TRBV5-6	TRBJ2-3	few	TGTGCCAGCAGCTTTCAAGATACGCAGTATTTT	CASSFQDTQYF
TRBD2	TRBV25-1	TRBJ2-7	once	TGTGCCAGCAGTGAACTCGGGACTAGCGGGGGTTACGAGCAGTACTTC	CASSELGTSGGYEQYF
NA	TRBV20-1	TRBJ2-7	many	TGCAGTGCTAGAGACTATAGCTCCTACGAGCAGTACTTC	CSARDYSSYEQYF
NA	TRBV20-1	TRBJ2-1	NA	TGCAGTGCCAACTGGGGCACCTATGAGCAGTTCTTC	CSANWGTYEQFF
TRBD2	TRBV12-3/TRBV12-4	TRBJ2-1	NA	TGTGCCAGCAGTTTGAACGAACTAGCGGTCTACAATGAGCAGTTCTTC	CASSLNELAVYNEQFF
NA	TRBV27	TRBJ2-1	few	TGTGCCAGCAGTTCACCCCCTGGGGGACTCTCCTACAATGAGCAGTTCTTC	CASSSPPGGLSYNEQFF
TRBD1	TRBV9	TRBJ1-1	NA	TGTGCCAGCAGCGACCGACAGGGGTTGAACACTGAAGCTTTCTTT	CASSDRQGLNTEAFF
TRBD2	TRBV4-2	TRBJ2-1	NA	TGTGCCAGCAGCGCCGGGACTAGCGACTACAATGAGCAGTTCTTC	CASSAGTSDYNEQFF
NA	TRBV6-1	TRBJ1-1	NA	TGTGCCAGCAGCTCACACTCGGGGGGCGCCTCTGAAGCTTTCTTT	CASSSHSGGASEAFF
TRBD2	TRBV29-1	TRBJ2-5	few	TGCAGCGCACACGGGACTAGCGGGACCCAAGAGACCCAGTACTTC	CSAHGTSGTQETQYF
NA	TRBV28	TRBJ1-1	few	TGTGCCAGCACCCGTAAAACCAGGGTGAACACTGAAGCTTTCTTT	CASTRKTRVNTEAFF
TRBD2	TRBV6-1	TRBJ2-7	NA	TGTGCCAGCAGCCTCCGGCGGGGGAGCACCTACGAGCAGTACTTC	CASSLRRGSTYEQYF
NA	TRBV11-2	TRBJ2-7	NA	TGTGCCAGCAGCTTAAAGGCTGTCGTGGACAGTACCTACGAGCAGTACTTC	CASSLKAVVDSTYEQYF
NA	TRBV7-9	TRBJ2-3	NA	TGTGCCAGCAGCTCCGGGAGCGAAGTTGATACGCAGTATTTT	CASSSGSEVDTQYF
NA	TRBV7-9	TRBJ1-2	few	TGTGCCAGCAGCTTTCTAGTAGACTATGGCTACACCTTC	CASSFLVDYGYTF
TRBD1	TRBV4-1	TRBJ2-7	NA	TGCGCCAGCAGCCATGGAAATCCGGGACAGGTATACGAGCAGTACTTC	CASSHGNPGQVYEQYF
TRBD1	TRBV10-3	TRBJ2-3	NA	TGTGCCATCAGGCCGGGACAGGGGCCCACAGATACGCAGTATTTT	CAIRPGQGPTDTQYF
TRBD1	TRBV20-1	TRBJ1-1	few	TGCAGTGCTGCACGGGAGACAGGGTTCATGAACACTGAAGCTTTCTTT	CSAARETGFMNTEAFF
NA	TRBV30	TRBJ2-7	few	TGTGCCTGGAGTGTAGGCGTCAGTTACGAGCAGTACTTC	CAWSVGVSYEQYF
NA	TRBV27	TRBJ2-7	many	TGTGCCAGCAGTTCAGGGGCAGGGGACTACGAGCAGTACTTC	CASSSGAGDYEQYF
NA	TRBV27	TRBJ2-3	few	TGTGCCAGCAGTTTGGAGGGGTGGGCAGATACGCAGTATTTT	CASSLEGWADTQYF
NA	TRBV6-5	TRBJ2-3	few	TGTGCCAGCAGTTACTCGACTATTCCCGGAACAGATACGCAGTATTTT	CASSYSTIPGTDTQYF
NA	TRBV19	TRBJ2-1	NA	TGTGCCAGTACTCGAACTAGCCCCTACAATGAGCAGTTCTTC	CASTRTSPYNEQFF
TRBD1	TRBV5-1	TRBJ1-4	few	TGCGCCAGCAGATATGGACAGGCTCTTGGCGAAAAACTGTTTTTT	CASRYGQALGEKLFF
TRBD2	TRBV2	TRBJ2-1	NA	TGTGCCAGCTGTTTCGGGACTAGCGGGAGGGCCCCCCCCGATGAGCAGTTCTTC	CASCFGTSGRAPPDEQFF
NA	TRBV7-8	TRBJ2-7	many	TGTGCCAGCAGCTTAGCGGGCGAGCAGTACTTC	CASSLAGEQYF
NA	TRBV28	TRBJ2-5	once	TGTGCCAGCAGCCCACTAAGGGGTTGGGAGACCCAGTACTTC	CASSPLRGWETQYF
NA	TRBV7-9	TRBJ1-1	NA	TGTGCCAGCAGCTTAGAGATAGGGCGAAACACTGAAGCTTTCTTT	CASSLEIGRNTEAFF
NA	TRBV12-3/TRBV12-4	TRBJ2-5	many	TGTGCCACCGGGGGTACTTTGCAAGAGACCCAGTACTTC	CATGGTLQETQYF